The 21 T cell receptor beta chains presented below share a single source sample, sequenced in a study of blood T cell repertoires in COVID-19. The data were produced by immunoSEQ multiplex PCR, yet TCRdb's version contains in-frame clones alone and is incomplete. This sample has some 390,000 clones; over 75% occur once, and the top ten carry around 1.1%. The sequencing sample was made of PBMCs or T cells enriched from blood (not recorded which). The receptors originated from a man aged 30-40 years who had recovered from COVID-19.

The V and J genes are TRBV3-1 (or the pseudogene TRBV3-2) and TRBJ1-2; D is uncertain. Trimming cost V 1 base and J 4 bases, with 13 bases left between them. Germline CDR1 reads LGHDT; CDR2 reads YNNKEL (reference sequence). This CDR3 contains 15 residues. The CDR3 sequence is CASSQGQAASYGYTF. The CDR3 coding sequence is TGTGCCAGCAGCCAAGGCCAGGCTGCGAGCTATGGCTACACCTTC.

The gene calls are TRBV2 and TRBJ1-1; weak D call: TRBD1 (5 bases). This CDR3 comprises 14 residues. Trimming shortened V by 6 bases and J by 4 bases, and 15 bases separated the two germline ends. In germline, CDR1 is SNHLY, CDR2 FYNNEI. CDR3 in amino acids: CASSDRDFGTEAFF. The CDR3 coding sequence is TGTGCCAGCAGCGACCGGGACTTTGGCACTGAAGCTTTCTTT.

This chain uses TRBV10-1 with TRBJ1-6; unclear D gene. Germline V lookup: CDR1 WNHNN, CDR2 SYGVQD (reference sequence). The CDR3 is 13 amino acids. V was clipped by 5 bases and J by 9 bases, with 11 bases between them. In DNA, the CDR3 is TGCGCCAGCAGTCCTACGCGAGGTTCACCCCTCCACTTT. Protein sequence: CASSPTRGSPLHF.

The chain employs TRBV6-5 and TRBJ2-1; no clear D gene. V was pared by 6 bases and J by 0 bases, with 12 bases between. This CDR3 is built from 15 residues. CDR1 MNHEY and CDR2 SVGAGI come from the germline V gene. The CDR3 spells CASSPGRSSYNEQFF. The CDR3 DNA sequence: TGTGCCAGCAGCCCCGGTAGAAGCTCCTACAATGAGCAGTTCTTC.

This clone was seen just once. V and J are TRBV7-4 and TRBJ2-1; TRBD2 might be the D (7 bases). Trimming removed 3 bases from V and 10 bases from J, with 22 bases in between. Per the germline V gene, CDR1 is SGHVT and CDR2 is SQSDAQ. This CDR3 spans 16 amino acids. The CDR3 nucleotides read TGTGCCAGCAGCTTGGAGTTTGCGGGAGTGAGGGGGGAGCAGTTCTTC. Translated: CASSLEFAGVRGEQFF.

The CDR3 region is CASSSSTGAVIVTQYF. In DNA, the CDR3 is TGCGCCAGCAGCTCATCTACAGGGGCTGTAATTGTGACCCAGTACTTC. The chain uses TRBV5-1 and TRBJ2-5; 7 bases match TRBD1. Germline CDR1 reads SGHRS; CDR2 reads YFSETQ. The CDR3 spans 16 residues. J was trimmed by 7 bases and V by 3 bases; bases with no gene match: 15.

The V and J genes are TRBV6-1 and TRBJ2-5; 10 positions agree with TRBD2. From germline, CDR1 is MNHNS and CDR2 SASEGT. The J segment lost 3 bases and the V segment lost 2 bases, leaving 3 bases of the junction unmatched. The CDR3 totals 15 residues. CDR3 DNA: TGTGCCAGCAGTGAACTAGCGGGAGAAAAAGAGACCCAGTACTTC. This encodes CASSELAGEKETQYF.

The V and J genes are TRBV28 and TRBJ2-7; 7 bases map to TRBD2. V gave up 6 bases and J gave up 4 bases; unmatched junction bases: 6. The germline gives CDR1 MDHEN, CDR2 SYDVKM. CDR3 length: 13 residues. CDR3 bases: TGTGCCAGCAGCCCCTATAGCGGGTACGAGCAGTACTTC. Translation: CASSPYSGYEQYF. Supplemented by reference TRBV28 and TRBJ2-7, the full variable domain reads DVKVTQSSRYLVKRTGEKVFLECVQDMDHENMFWYRQDPGLGLRLIYFSYDVKMKEKGDIPEGYSVSREKKERFSLILESASTNQTSMYLCASSPYSGYEQYFGPGTRLTVT.

This clone showed up just a few times. The genes are TRBV10-3 and TRBJ2-1, with D possibly being TRBD2 (5 bases). Germline V gene sequence: CDR1 ENHRY, CDR2 SYGVKD. V lost 3 bases and J 5 bases, leaving 14 bases between the germline ends. The CDR3 extends over 15 amino acids. Here the CDR3 DNA reads TGTGCCATCAGTGACCACCGAACTAGAAACAATGAGCAGTTCTTC. Its protein product is CAISDHRTRNNEQFF.

The count of this clone is one. The V gene is TRBV18, the J gene TRBJ1-5; D possibly corresponds to TRBD1 (5 bases). The CDR3 is made up of 14 amino acids. The V and J ends lost 6 bases and 1 base respectively, with 10 bases between them. CDR1 and CDR2 from the germline V gene are KGHSH and LQKENI. The CDR3 DNA is TGTGCCAGCTCGGGGGGGGGAAGCAATCAGCCCCAGCATTTT. Its translation: CASSGGGSNQPQHF.

This chain joins TRBV7-8 and TRBJ2-7; 7 nucleotides align to TRBD1. The CDR3 is made up of 14 amino acids. V trimming: 2 bases; J trimming: 4 bases; junction bases outside the gene matches: 5. From germline, CDR1 is SGHVS and CDR2 FQNEAQ. The CDR3 protein is CASSLPTGAYEQYF. CDR3 DNA sequence: TGTGCCAGCAGCTTACCTACAGGGGCATACGAGCAGTACTTC.

In its sample, this clone was seen once. The rearrangement uses TRBV7-9 and TRBJ1-1, with 10 bases identical to TRBD1. Germline V gives CDR1 SEHNR, CDR2 FQNEAQ (reference sequence). This CDR3 region has 16 residues. V shed 11 bases and J 0 bases; nucleotides not matched to a gene: 12. CDR3 in DNA: TGTGCCTGGGGATTGGGGACAGGGGTCCTGAACACTGAAGCTTTCTTT. Its translation is CAWGLGTGVLNTEAFF.

The V gene is TRBV29-1, the J gene TRBJ2-2; 9 nucleotides align to TRBD2. After removal of 5 bases from V and 5 bases from J, the junction contained 3 bases not matched to a gene. Germline V lookup: CDR1 SQVTM, CDR2 ANQGSEA. The CDR3 is 13 amino acids. CDR3 sequence (DNA): TGCAGCGTTCGTACTAGCGGGACCGGGGAGCTGTTTTTT. Its protein product is CSVRTSGTGELFF.

This clone was seen a handful of times. This chain links TRBV25-1 with TRBJ1-4, with unresolved D. V lost 4 bases and J 4 bases, leaving 7 bases between the germline ends. The CDR3 has 13 residues. CDR1 MGHDK and CDR2 SYGVNS come from the germline V gene. This CDR3 is CASSGHHNEKLFF. The CDR3 DNA follows: TGTGCCAGCAGTGGACACCATAATGAAAAACTGTTTTTT.

This chain uses TRBV7-9 with TRBJ2-5, with D tentatively TRBD1 (6 bases). There are 16 residues in the CDR3. V was clipped by 5 bases and J by 2 bases, with 18 bases between them. In germline, CDR1 is SEHNR, CDR2 FQNEAQ (reference sequence). The CDR3 nucleotides read TGTGCCAGCAGCCGGCCCATTACAGGGTATCAAGAGACCCAGTACTTC. The encoded protein is CASSRPITGYQETQYF.

This chain uses TRBV11-2 with TRBJ2-3; 8 bases fit TRBD2. This CDR3 contains 18 residues. Germline V lookup: CDR1 SGHAT, CDR2 FQNNGV. Trimming at V came to 5 bases and at J to 0 bases, leaving 13 bases not matched to a gene. This CDR3 reads CASSPRRPGGDSTDTQYF. CDR3 nucleotides: TGTGCCAGCAGCCCGCGCAGGCCCGGGGGGGATAGCACAGATACGCAGTATTTT.

The chain couples TRBV27 to TRBJ2-7; D is possibly TRBD1 (5 bases). CDR1 MNHEY and CDR2 SMNVEV come from the germline V gene (reference sequence). The CDR3 length is 13 residues. V shed 6 bases and J shed 0 bases, with 9 bases lying between them. The CDR3 DNA is TGTGCCAGCAGCCAGACAGCCTCCTACGAGCAGTACTTC. Translating it yields CASSQTASYEQYF.

The chain links TRBV5-1 to TRBJ2-1; 14 positions agree with TRBD2. The CDR3 contains 16 residues. Germline V gives CDR1 SGHRS, CDR2 YFSETQ. With 0 bases clipped from V and 4 bases from J, the junction kept 0 bases outside the gene matches. The CDR3 region has the DNA TGCGCCAGCAGCTTGGGACTAGCGGGAGGGTACAATGAGCAGTTCTTC. Its translation: CASSLGLAGGYNEQFF.

This clone was seen a few times. The chain joins TRBV27 to TRBJ1-6, with D maybe TRBD1 (6 bases). Germline assignment: CDR1 MNHEY and CDR2 SMNVEV (reference sequence). The CDR3 loop spans 15 amino acids. The ends were cut back, 2 bases at V and 4 bases at J, with 9 bases in the middle. The CDR3 bases are TGTGCCAGCAGTTTAGGGCAGGGGTATAATTCACCCCTCCACTTT. It is translated as CASSLGQGYNSPLHF.

The chain carries TRBV6-5 and TRBJ1-3; D gene uncertain. The CDR3 runs 14 residues. Germline V gives CDR1 MNHEY, CDR2 SVGAGI. The V end was cut by 6 bases, the J end by 8 bases, with 17 bases between. CDR3 sequence reads: CASRDRHPSDTIYF. The CDR3 DNA sequence: TGTGCCAGCAGGGATCGACACCCGAGTGACACCATATATTTT.

This sequence joins TRBV19 and TRBJ2-7; D is perhaps TRBD1 (6 bases). Per the germline V gene, CDR1 is LNHDA and CDR2 is SQIVND (reference sequence). The CDR3 covers 13 residues. Trimming removed 3 bases from V and 5 bases from J, with 11 bases in between. CDR3 region: CASSITGSHEQYF. The DNA of the CDR3 is TGTGCCAGTAGTATCACAGGGAGCCACGAGCAGTACTTC.